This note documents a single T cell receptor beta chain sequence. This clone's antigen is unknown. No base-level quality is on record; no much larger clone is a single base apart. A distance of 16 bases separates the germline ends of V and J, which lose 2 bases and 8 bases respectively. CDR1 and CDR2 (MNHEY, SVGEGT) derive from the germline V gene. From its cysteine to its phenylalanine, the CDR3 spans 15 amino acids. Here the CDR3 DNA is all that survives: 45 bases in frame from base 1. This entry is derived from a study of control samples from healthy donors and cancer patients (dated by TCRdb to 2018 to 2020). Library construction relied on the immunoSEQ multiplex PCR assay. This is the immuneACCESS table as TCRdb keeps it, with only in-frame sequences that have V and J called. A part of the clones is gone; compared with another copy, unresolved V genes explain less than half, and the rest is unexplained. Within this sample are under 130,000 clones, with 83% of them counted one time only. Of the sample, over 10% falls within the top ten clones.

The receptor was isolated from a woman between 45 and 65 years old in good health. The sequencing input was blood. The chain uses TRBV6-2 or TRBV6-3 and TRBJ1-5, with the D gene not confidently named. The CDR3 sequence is CASSYGPKREEPQHF. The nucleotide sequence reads TGTGCCAGCAGTTACGGACCTAAACGGGAAGAGCCCCAGCATTTT.